This T cell receptor (beta chain) was retrieved from a study of shared clonotypes between healthy human individuals. CD8 cells regarded as naive lacked CD45RO, were positively chosen for CCR7, and omitted terminally differentiated effector memory CD45RA+ cells. The germline V and J ends were trimmed by 10 bases and 5 bases, with 14 bases remaining between them. The CDR3 length is 12 residues. CDR1 is SNHLY and CDR2 is FYNNEI in the germline V gene. Sequenced by immunoSEQ multiplex PCR; TCRdb stores in-frame clones only, minus some. The repertoire has more than 2 million clones, just under 95% of them found once; the top ten carry 0.85% to 1.3%.

The source is a man between 18 and 29 years old in good health. This rearrangement joins TRBV2 to TRBJ1-1; D not certain. The specimen sequenced was naive CD8+ T cells sorted from blood. The CDR3 nucleotides read TGTGCCATCAGAGTCCCGGCGACTGAAGCTTTCTTT. It yields the protein CAIRVPATEAFF.